A single sample is the source of the 14 T cell receptor beta chains below, sequenced in a study of CD8+ T cells in alopecia areata. RNA extraction and reverse transcription yielded cDNA as sequencing template. The data were produced by immunoSEQ multiplex PCR, yet TCRdb's version contains in-frame clones alone and is incomplete. The sample is made up of approximately 110,000 clones, none counted only once. Sequenced input: lesional skin. These receptors were taken from a C3H/HeJ mouse with alopecia areata. This strain has MHC haplotype H2-k.

Notes on this clone: Any gene name here is a mouse gene name. The sequenced fragment ends 4 residues before the CDR3 boundary, so the rest is inferred from the germline J gene. The chain carries TRBV31 and TRBJ2-7; 8 nucleotides align to TRBD2. Per germline, CDR1 GKSSPN and CDR2 SITVG. This CDR3 is 12 amino acids long. The CDR3 DNA, read in part, is TGTGCCTGGTCTGGGGGGCGAAAT. This encodes CAWSGGRN. The whole CDR3 sequence is CAWSGGRNEQYF. The variable domain in full, completed from reference TRBV31 and TRBJ2-7, reads AQTIHQWPVAEIKAVGSPLSLGCTIKGKSSPNLYWYWQATGGTLQQLFYSITVGQVESVVQLNLSASRPKDDQFILSTEKLLLSHSGFYLCAWSGGRNEQYFGPGTRLTVL.

This clone was observed a few times. Gene labels here are mouse ones. The read gets to within 4 residues of the CDR3 end, and the germline J gene fills in the rest. The rearrangement joins TRBV13-1 to TRBJ2-3; possible D gene TRBD2, 7 bases. CDR3 length: 17 residues. Trimming removed 0 bases at V and 2 bases at J, with 16 bases between. Germline V gene data show CDR1 as NSHNY and CDR2 as SYGAGN. Incomplete CDR3 DNA: TGTGCCAGCAGTGATGCAGTGGGGGGCGAAGATGCAGAA. This codes for CASSDAVGGEDAE. The entire CDR3 protein reads CASSDAVGGEDAETLYF.

Comment on this clone: The protein TCRdb lists differs from the translation of the DNA at residue 13; the protein given here is translated from the DNA itself. Mouse names are used for the genes. The read gets to within 3 residues of the CDR3 end, and the germline J gene fills in the rest. The V gene is TRBV1, the J gene TRBJ1-6; 7 bases match TRBD1. TRBJ1-6 has ORF status, its function being uncertain. Germline values: CDR1 NSQYPW, CDR2 LRSPGD (reference sequence). With V trimmed by 2 bases and J by 5 bases, 6 bases remained unmatched. This CDR3 is built from 16 residues. CDR3 amino acids: CTCSATQGRDNSPLYF. The CDR3 DNA, read in part, is TGCACCTGCAGTGCAACACAGGGGAGGGATAATTCGCCC.

This clone was detected a few times. Gene names are mouse gene names. The read halts 4 residues ahead of the CDR3 end, with the missing end drawn from the germline J gene. The chain recombines TRBV19 with TRBJ2-1; weak D call: TRBD1 (5 bases). The germline V gene has CDR1 FNHDT and CDR2 SITEND (reference sequence). The CDR3 totals 13 residues. The V end was cut by 5 bases, the J end by 2 bases, with 8 bases between. The covered CDR3 bases are TGTGCCAGCAGGGACAAAGACTATGCT. Protein sequence: CASRDKDYA. The CDR3 in full is CASRDKDYAEQFF.

This clone was picked up many times. The gene symbols are mouse symbols. The missing CDR3 end, 4 residues past where the read stops, is filled in from the germline J gene. The V gene is TRBV13-3, the J gene TRBJ1-4, with 7 positions matching TRBD1. This CDR3 has 14 residues. Trimming took 6 bases from V and 3 from J; bases not matched to a gene: 5. Germline loops: CDR1 NNHDY, CDR2 SYVADS. The CDR3 loop reads CASTSGTANERLFF. CDR3 DNA (partial): TGTGCCAGCACCTCCGGGACAGCCAACGAA.

In this sample, this clone turned up a few times. Here the gene names and germline are mouse. The read ends 4 residues early relative to the CDR3; the germline J gene fills the gap. The rearrangement joins TRBV13-2 to TRBJ1-2; TRBD1 aligns across 7 bases. This CDR3 is 14 amino acids long. Germline V lookup: CDR1 NNHNN, CDR2 SYGAGS (reference sequence). With V trimmed by 0 bases and J by 4 bases, 3 bases remained unmatched. The chain's CDR3 is CASGDAQGGSDYTF. The covered CDR3 bases are TGTGCCAGCGGTGATGCCCAGGGGGGCTCC.

This clone was recorded a few times. Gene names refer to mouse genes. The read ends 4 residues shy of where the CDR3 ends; the end is completed using the germline J gene. The chain employs TRBV13-3 and TRBJ2-5; possible D gene TRBD1, 5 bases. Per the germline V gene, CDR1 is NNHDY and CDR2 is SYVADS. The CDR3 loop spans 13 amino acids. CDR3 loop: CASSDRGVDTQYF. CDR3 DNA (partial): TGTGCCAGCAGTGATAGGGGAGTAGAC.

Only a few counts were recorded for this clone. The germline and genes are mouse ones. The DNA ends 4 residues before the CDR3 does, and the rest of the CDR3 is filled in from the germline J gene. J is TRBJ2-1 and V is TRBV13-1, with 7 nucleotides matching TRBD1. The CDR3 consists of 14 residues. Germline CDR1 reads NSHNY; CDR2 reads SYGAGN. With 3 bases clipped from V and 6 bases from J, the junction kept 6 bases outside the gene matches. The CDR3 bases that were read are TGTGCCAGCAGTGTGACAGGGCTTGGTGCT. Its translation is CASSVTGLGA. The whole CDR3 sequence reads CASSVTGLGAEQFF.

Details on this clone: Germline and genes: mouse. The read ends 4 residues shy of where the CDR3 ends; the end is completed using the germline J gene. The chain joins TRBV13-3 to TRBJ1-4; D ambiguous. V lost 0 bases to trimming and J lost 2 bases, with 5 bases between them. The length of the CDR3 is 14 residues. Germline V CDR1 and CDR2: NNHDY, SYVADS. CDR3 sequence: CASSDGPSNERLFF. CDR3 DNA (partial): TGTGCCAGCAGTGATGGTCCATCCAACGAA.

Points on this clone: Gene names and germline match the mouse. With the read ending 4 residues before the CDR3 end, the germline J gene is used to fill in that end. The chain carries TRBV13-3 and TRBJ2-5; TRBD2 matches 12 bases. Germline V CDR1 and CDR2: NNHDY, SYVADS. This CDR3 comprises 16 residues. The CDR3 DNA, read in part, is TGTGCCAGCAGTGTAGGGACTGGGGGGCCCCATGAC. Protein: CASSVGTGGPHD. The complete CDR3 sequence is CASSVGTGGPHDTQYF.

As concerns this clone: The gene symbols are mouse symbols. The CDR3 goes on 4 residues after the read ends, and that part is filled in from the germline J gene. This chain links TRBV1 with TRBJ1-2; 8 bases map to TRBD1. The germline gives CDR1 NSQYPW, CDR2 LRSPGD (reference sequence). There are 15 residues in the CDR3. The part of the CDR3 DNA that was read is TGCACCTGCAGTGCAGCAGGGGGCGCAGAGTCC. Translation gives CTCSAAGGAES. Given in full, the CDR3 is CTCSAAGGAESDYTF.

This clone has a handful of counts. The gene symbols are mouse symbols. CDR3 amino acids: CASSFAGGYEQYF. CDR3 DNA, as far as it was read: TGTGCCAGCAGTTTTGCTGGGGGCTAT. The V gene is TRBV14, the J gene TRBJ2-7; TRBD2 matches 7 bases. The read ends 4 residues before the CDR3 terminus; that terminus is restored from the germline J gene. J gave up 3 bases and V 2 bases, and 2 bases lay outside the gene matches. The V gene's germline CDR1 is SGHDT and CDR2 FRDEAV. There are 13 residues in the CDR3.

This clone was seen a few times. The junction differs from germline at one of its ends, possibly a read error. Gene names denote mouse genes. CDR3 region: CARSAGGNSDYTF. Incomplete CDR3 DNA: TGTGCCCGCAGTGCAGGGGGGAACTCC. This chain links TRBV13-1 with TRBJ1-2; TRBD1 aligns across 7 bases. The read ends 4 residues shy of where the CDR3 ends; the end is completed using the germline J gene. Germline-derived CDR1 and CDR2 are NSHNY and SYGAGN. The CDR3 length is 13 residues.

Comments on this clone: Gene names denote mouse genes. The covered CDR3 bases are TGTGCCAGCTCCGGGACAGGGAAAAACTCC. Translated: CASSGTGKNS. In full, the CDR3 reads CASSGTGKNSDYTF. This chain uses TRBV13-3 with TRBJ1-2; TRBD1 aligns across 9 bases. The read ends 4 residues early relative to the CDR3; the germline J gene fills the gap. Germline V gene lookup returns CDR1 NNHDY and CDR2 SYVADS. This CDR3 comprises 14 residues. V shed 7 bases and J 1 base; nucleotides not matched to a gene: 5.